The TCR beta chain under discussion was sequenced for a study of shared clonotypes between healthy human individuals. From germline, CDR1 is MGHRA and CDR2 YSYEKL. The ends were cut back, 3 bases at V and 3 bases at J, with 11 bases in the middle. The CDR3 covers 14 residues. Data came from immunoSEQ multiplex PCR; TCRdb stores just in-frame clones and leaves some out. The sample carries about 510,000 clones, approximately 95% recorded once. This clone was seen once. The sample comprised naive CD4+ T cells sorted from blood. Documented subset: CD45RA+ positively selected. The TCR sequence derives from a woman aged 25-40 years in good health. J is TRBJ2-5 and V is TRBV4-1; a weak D match, TRBD1 (5 bases). Here the CDR3 reads CASSHPDREETQYF. The CDR3 DNA reads TGCGCCAGCAGCCACCCTGACAGAGAAGAGACCCAGTACTTC.